One and the same sample provided the 8 T cell receptor beta chains below, sequenced in a study of blood T cell repertoires in COVID-19. Assay: immunoSEQ multiplex PCR; the TCRdb copy retains only in-frame clones and omits some. This sample has 230,000 or so clones, with over 70% found just once. The sequenced sample consisted of peripheral blood. The receptor source for this set is a man aged 35 to 55 with active or convalescent COVID-19.

This chain joins TRBV6-5 and TRBJ2-3; TRBD1 matches at 12 bases. This CDR3 region has 14 residues. In germline, CDR1 is MNHEY, CDR2 SVGAGI. Trimming at V came to 8 bases and at J to 5 bases, leaving 5 bases not matched to a gene. The CDR3 loop reads CASGDRGRLDTQYF. Written as DNA, the CDR3 is TGTGCCAGCGGGGACAGGGGGCGTTTAGATACGCAGTATTTT.

This chain uses TRBV27 with TRBJ1-2; TRBD1 matches at 9 bases. The CDR3 runs 15 residues. CDR1 and CDR2 (germline): MNHEY, SMNVEV (reference sequence). V dropped 8 bases and J dropped 3; count of bases not matched to a gene: 10. The CDR3 DNA sequence: TGTGCCAGCGCCTCAACAGGGGGCGGGGACTATGGCTACACCTTC. Encoded protein: CASASTGGGDYGYTF.

This chain joins TRBV5-1 and TRBJ1-3, with D possibly TRBD1 on 6 matching bases. CDR1 and CDR2 from the germline V gene are SGHRS and YFSETQ. The V end lost 0 bases, the J end lost 2 bases, and 9 bases lay between the germline ends. The length of the CDR3 is 15 residues. As DNA, the CDR3 is TGCGCCAGCAGCTTGGTTTCAGGGGCTGGAAACACCATATATTTT. Its translation: CASSLVSGAGNTIYF. The variable domain in full, with the rest retrieved from reference TRBV5-1 and TRBJ1-3, is KAGVTQTPRYLIKTRGQQVTLSCSPISGHRSVSWYQQTPGQGLQFLFEYFSETQRNKGNFPGRFSGRQFSNSRSEMNVSTLELGDSALYLCASSLVSGAGNTIYFGEGSWLTVV.

The rearrangement joins TRBV6-2 or TRBV6-3 to TRBJ2-2, with D possibly matching TRBD2 (6 bases). Germline values: CDR1 MNHEY, CDR2 SVGEGT. The CDR3 runs to 15 residues. V was cut by 5 bases and J by 4 bases, with 14 bases left in between. The CDR3 bases are TGTGCCAGCAGTCGGGGGAGGAGAACCACCGGGGAGCTGTTTTTT. Translation gives CASSRGRRTTGELFF.

This chain joins TRBV19 and TRBJ2-7, with no clear D. This CDR3 has 13 amino acids. Trimming removed 3 bases from V and 2 bases from J, with 8 bases in between. Germline V gene sequence: CDR1 LNHDA, CDR2 SQIVND (reference sequence). CDR3 loop: CASSMAETYEQYF. Here the CDR3 DNA reads TGTGCCAGTAGTATGGCGGAAACCTACGAGCAGTACTTC. Full variable domain (outside the CDR3, taken from reference TRBV19 and TRBJ2-7): DGGITQSPKYLFRKEGQNVTLSCEQNLNHDAMYWYRQDPGQGLRLIYYSQIVNDFQKGDIAEGYSVSREKKESFPLTVTSAQKNPTAFYLCASSMAETYEQYFGPGTRLTVT.

The chain carries TRBV19 and TRBJ1-1; 8 nucleotides agree with TRBD1. Germline V gene sequence: CDR1 LNHDA, CDR2 SQIVND (reference sequence). The CDR3 has 15 amino acids. The junction had 12 bases not matched to a gene; V was cut back by 7 bases and J by 5 bases. CDR3 nucleotide sequence: TGTGCCAGTAAACCAATCAACAGGGGGAGGACTGAAGCTTTCTTT. Translating it yields CASKPINRGRTEAFF.

Of note for this clone: The junction differs from germline at one of its ends, possibly a read error. The genes are TRBV2 and TRBJ1-5; 7 nucleotides line up with TRBD1. The CDR3 is 14 amino acids. The germline V gene has CDR1 SNHLY and CDR2 FYNNEI. CDR3 loop: CASREDRVGGPQHF. The CDR3 DNA follows: TGTGCCAGCAGGGAAGACAGGGTAGGCGGGCCCCAGCATTTT.

The CDR3 DNA sequence: TGTGCCAGCAGCTTGGAGGGCAGGGACACTGAAGCTTTCTTT. It is translated as CASSLEGRDTEAFF. J is TRBJ1-1 and V is TRBV5-8, with a tentative D call TRBD1 (5 bases). Germline V gives CDR1 SGHTS, CDR2 YDEGEE. This CDR3 has 14 residues. The ends were cut back, 0 bases at V and 3 bases at J, with 9 bases in the middle.